This T cell receptor (beta chain) was documented in a study of cytomegalovirus exposure and HLA in healthy donors. The study's findings and limits: Published work reported that the classifier diagnosed cytomegalovirus status with high specificity and sensitivity. TRBV6-2, TRBV6-3 and some other V segments were excluded as indistinguishable.

PCR involved 60 Vbeta and 13 Jbeta primers. Sequenced by immunoSEQ multiplex PCR; TCRdb stores in-frame clones only, minus some. The sample lists approximately 110,000 clones, around 67% occurring once. V was clipped by 6 bases and J by 3 bases, with 9 bases between them. From germline, CDR1 is DFQATT and CDR2 SNEGSKA (reference sequence). CDR3 size: 11 residues. A remark on this clone: Its antigen remains unknown.

This chain uses TRBV20-1 with TRBJ2-7; no clear D gene. The material sequenced was PBMCs. The clonotype comes from a woman in her forties in good health and CMV-seronegative. The CDR3: CSALQYYEQYF. The CDR3 nucleotides are TGCAGTGCCCTCCAGTACTACGAGCAGTACTTC.